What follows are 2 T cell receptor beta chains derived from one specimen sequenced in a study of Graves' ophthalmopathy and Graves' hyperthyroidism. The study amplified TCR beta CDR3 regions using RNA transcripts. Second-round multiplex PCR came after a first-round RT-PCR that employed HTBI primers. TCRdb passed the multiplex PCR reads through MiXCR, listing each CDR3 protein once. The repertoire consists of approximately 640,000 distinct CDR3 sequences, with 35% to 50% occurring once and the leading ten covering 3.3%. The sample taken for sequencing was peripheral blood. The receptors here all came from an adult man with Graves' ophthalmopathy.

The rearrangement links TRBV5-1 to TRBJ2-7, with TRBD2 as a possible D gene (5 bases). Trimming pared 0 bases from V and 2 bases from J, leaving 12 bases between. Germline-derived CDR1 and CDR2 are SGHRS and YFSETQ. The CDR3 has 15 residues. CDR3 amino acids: CASSLGGLLAYEQYF. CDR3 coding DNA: TGCGCCAGCAGCTTGGGCGGGTTGCTCGCCTACGAGCAGTACTTC.

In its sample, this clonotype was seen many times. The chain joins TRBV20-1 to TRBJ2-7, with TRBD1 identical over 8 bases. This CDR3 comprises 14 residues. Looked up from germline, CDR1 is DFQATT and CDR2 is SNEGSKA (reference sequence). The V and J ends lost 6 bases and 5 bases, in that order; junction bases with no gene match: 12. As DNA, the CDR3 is TGCAGTGCCTATAGTAACAGGGGGAGTGACGAGCAGTACTTC. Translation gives CSAYSNRGSDEQYF.